The 21 T cell receptor beta chains listed next were all sequenced from one sample in a study of multiple sclerosis patients with progressive multifocal leukoencephalopathy. Using immunoSEQ multiplex PCR, the repertoire was profiled, and TCRdb retains in-frame clones only, with some absent. The sample includes 25,000 to 35,000 clones, around nine tenths of them seen just once. Time point indicated: less than 7 months of natalizumab therapy. The source material was PBMCs, sampled from a patient treated with natalizumab. All receptors derive from a human donor with multiple sclerosis.

This sequence joins TRBV7-2 and TRBJ1-1; 8 bases map to TRBD1. The CDR3 contains 14 residues. The trim removed 5 bases at V and 6 bases at J, leaving 8 bases unmatched. Germline CDR1 is SGHTA and CDR2 is FQGNSA. CDR3 in amino acids: CASSQDRDVPEAFF. DNA for the CDR3: TGTGCCAGCAGCCAGGACAGGGATGTGCCTGAAGCTTTCTTT. The full variable domain, rest sourced from reference TRBV7-2 and TRBJ1-1, is GAGVSQSPSNKVTEKGKDVELRCDPISGHTALYWYRQSLGQGLEFLIYFQGNSAPDKSGLPSDRFSAERTGGSVSTLTIQRTQQEDSAVYLCASSQDRDVPEAFFGQGTRLTVV.

The genes are TRBV28 and TRBJ1-6; D call uncertain. Germline V gives CDR1 MDHEN, CDR2 SYDVKM. This CDR3 region has 15 residues. V dropped 3 bases and J dropped 5 bases, with 11 bases sitting between them. CDR3 amino acids: CASSFEGENNSPLHF. As DNA, the CDR3 is TGTGCCAGCAGTTTTGAAGGTGAAAATAATTCACCCCTCCACTTT.

The CDR3 is CASSLAASGDEQFF. The CDR3 DNA follows: TGCGCCAGCAGCTTGGCGGCTAGCGGTGATGAGCAGTTCTTC. The genes are TRBV5-1 and TRBJ2-1; 7 bases align to TRBD2. CDR1 is SGHRS and CDR2 is YFSETQ in the germline V gene. V trimming: 0 bases; J trimming: 8 bases; junction bases outside the gene matches: 5. The CDR3 consists of 14 residues.

The V call is TRBV2, the J call TRBJ1-2; D not certain. Looked up from germline, CDR1 is SNHLY and CDR2 is FYNNEI. The CDR3 runs 13 residues. V was pared by 4 bases and J by 0 bases, with 6 bases between. The CDR3 reads CASSGSANYGYTF. The DNA of the CDR3 is TGTGCCAGCAGTGGGTCCGCTAACTATGGCTACACCTTC.

This rearrangement joins TRBV5-4 to TRBJ2-3; the D gene could be TRBD1 or TRBD2 (5 bases each). Deletions cut 9 bases from V and 1 base from J, with 9 bases between. This CDR3 has 12 residues. Germline values: CDR1 SGHNT, CDR2 YYREEE (reference sequence). CDR3 sequence (DNA): TGTGCCATTCAGGGAGGCACAGATACGCAGTATTTT. It specifies CAIQGGTDTQYF.

The V and J genes are TRBV19 and TRBJ2-5; a weak D match, TRBD1 (8 bases). This CDR3 is built from 16 residues. Germline V gene lookup returns CDR1 LNHDA and CDR2 SQIVND (reference sequence). The V end lost 4 bases, the J end lost 1 base, and 16 bases lay between the germline ends. The CDR3, as DNA: TGTGCCAGTAGTAGCGGACAGGGAGGGGCCCAAGAGACCCAGTACTTC. Translated, it gives CASSSGQGGAQETQYF. Variable domain in full (rest from reference TRBV19 and TRBJ2-5): DGGITQSPKYLFRKEGQNVTLSCEQNLNHDAMYWYRQDPGQGLRLIYYSQIVNDFQKGDIAEGYSVSREKKESFPLTVTSAQKNPTAFYLCASSSGQGGAQETQYFGPGTRLLVL.

The J gene is TRBJ2-1, the V gene TRBV9; D is possibly TRBD2 (6 bases). This CDR3 has 12 amino acids. The V gene's germline CDR1 is SGDLS and CDR2 YYNGEE. The V end lost 2 bases, the J end lost 9 bases, and 9 bases lay between the germline ends. CDR3 sequence: CASSVEGLEQFF. In DNA form, the CDR3 reads TGTGCCAGCAGCGTTGAGGGACTTGAGCAGTTCTTC.

The chain has TRBV19 and TRBJ2-5, with D possibly matching TRBD1 (6 bases). The J call may be incorrect, as the DNA end agrees better with TRBJ2-7. CDR1 and CDR2 from the germline V gene are LNHDA and SQIVND (reference sequence). This CDR3 is built from 14 residues. The CDR3 DNA follows: TGTGCCAGTAGTATGGGGACACCTTCCCACGAGCAGTACTTC. It codes for CASSMGTPSHEQYF.

This chain joins TRBV30 and TRBJ1-5, with TRBD1 identical over 9 bases. This CDR3 contains 14 residues. V dropped 3 bases and J dropped 1; count of bases not matched to a gene: 1. The germline V gene encodes CDR1 GTSNPN and CDR2 SVGIG (reference sequence). The CDR3 here is CAWSGTGSNQPQHF. The CDR3 DNA sequence: TGTGCCTGGAGCGGGACAGGGAGCAATCAGCCCCAGCATTTT.

This chain uses TRBV5-4 with TRBJ2-7; TRBD2 agrees at 11 bases. Germline loops: CDR1 SGHNT, CDR2 YYREEE (reference sequence). V was pared by 2 bases and J by 0 bases, with 1 base of the junction left unmatched. The CDR3 covers 15 residues. This CDR3 is CASSFLAGGSYEQYF. CDR3 DNA sequence: TGTGCCAGCAGCTTTCTAGCGGGGGGCTCCTACGAGCAGTACTTC.

The sample holds a few counts of this clone. The V gene is TRBV9, the J gene TRBJ2-7, with 10 bases fitting TRBD2. The V gene end was trimmed by 2 bases and the J gene end by 4 bases; junction bases not matched to a gene: 6. This CDR3 region has 15 residues. Germline CDR1 is SGDLS and CDR2 is YYNGEE. This CDR3 is CASSVGPSGSYEQYF. The CDR3 region has the DNA TGTGCCAGCAGCGTCGGCCCTAGCGGGAGTTACGAGCAGTACTTC.

This clone showed up just once. This chain uses TRBV27 with TRBJ1-2, with a possible D match to TRBD1 (5 bases). Germline loops: CDR1 MNHEY, CDR2 SMNVEV (reference sequence). The CDR3 is made up of 14 amino acids. The V end lost 3 bases, the J end lost 5 bases, and 13 bases lay between the germline ends. Here the CDR3 DNA reads TGTGCCAGCAGTTTCGGGGCAGGGCTTTATGGCTACACCTTC. It codes for CASSFGAGLYGYTF.

The chain couples TRBV6-5 to TRBJ1-4, with a possible D match to TRBD1 (6 bases). The CDR3 contains 14 residues. CDR1 and CDR2 from the germline V gene are MNHEY and SVGAGI. V lost 2 bases to trimming and J lost 5 bases, with 9 bases between them. In DNA, the CDR3 is TGTGCCAGCAGTTACGACAGGAAAAATGAAAAACTGTTTTTT. Protein: CASSYDRKNEKLFF.

This clone was detected only once. The rearrangement uses TRBV5-8 and TRBJ1-3; D is ambiguous. Germline V gene data show CDR1 as SGHTS and CDR2 as YDEGEE. The CDR3 runs to 14 residues. The V end was cut by 0 bases, the J end by 2 bases, with 6 bases between. CDR3 loop: CASSLGVPGNTIYF. The CDR3 DNA reads as TGTGCCAGCAGCTTGGGAGTTCCTGGAAACACCATATATTTT.

This chain connects TRBV18 to TRBJ1-2; 7 bases agree with TRBD1. The CDR3 has 16 residues. From germline, CDR1 is KGHSH and CDR2 LQKENI. The junction had 10 bases not matched to a gene; V was cut back by 1 base and J by 5 bases. In DNA form, the CDR3 reads TGTGCCAGCTCACCACGTGGGGACAGTCGTACATATGGCTACACCTTC. This gives the protein CASSPRGDSRTYGYTF.

This sequence joins TRBV19 and TRBJ1-5; D gene ambiguous. The CDR3 runs 15 residues. Trimming removed 7 bases at V and 0 bases at J, with 13 bases between. Looked up from germline, CDR1 is LNHDA and CDR2 is SQIVND (reference sequence). CDR3 loop: CASNVADTSNQPQHF. In DNA, the CDR3 is TGTGCCAGTAATGTCGCGGATACTAGCAATCAGCCCCAGCATTTT.

This sequence joins TRBV7-9 and TRBJ2-7; D uncertain. Trimming removed 0 bases from V and 8 bases from J, with 11 bases in between. This CDR3 contains 13 residues. Germline-derived CDR1 and CDR2 are SEHNR and FQNEAQ (reference sequence). For the CDR3, the DNA is TGTGCCAGCAGCTTAGCCCCCCCCTTGCAGCAGTACTTC. This codes for CASSLAPPLQQYF.

J is TRBJ2-1 and V is TRBV5-4; no reliable D call. The CDR3 extends over 15 amino acids. Between the trimmed V and J ends, which lost 3 bases and 0 bases, there was a span of 10 bases. Germline V gene data show CDR1 as SGHNT and CDR2 as YYREEE (reference sequence). The DNA for the CDR3 is TGTGCCAGCAGCTCTATGACAAGCTCCTACAATGAGCAGTTCTTC. It yields the protein CASSSMTSSYNEQFF.

The V gene is TRBV27, the J gene TRBJ2-3, with D tentatively TRBD1 or TRBD2 (5 bases each). Trimming removed 4 bases at V and 0 bases at J, with 11 bases between. In germline, CDR1 is MNHEY, CDR2 SMNVEV (reference sequence). The CDR3 is 15 residues long. The CDR3 loop is CASSSIWDSTDTQYF. CDR3 nucleotides: TGTGCCAGCAGTTCCATTTGGGACAGCACAGATACGCAGTATTTT.

The chain uses TRBV7-3 and TRBJ1-2; 10 bases are a match to TRBD1. Trimming cost V 4 bases and J 8 bases; bases outside gene matches: 10. The CDR3 spans 15 residues. Germline lookup yields CDR1 SGHTA and CDR2 FQGTGA. The CDR3 region has the DNA TGTGCCAGCAGCTCTGGGACAGGGGAATATGTAGGCTACACCTTC. Translation: CASSSGTGEYVGYTF.

This clone was detected only a few times. This sequence joins TRBV2 and TRBJ2-1; 7 bases match TRBD2. The CDR3 spans 16 residues. The germline V gene encodes CDR1 SNHLY and CDR2 FYNNEI. V was pared by 2 bases and J by 1 base, with 5 bases of the junction left unmatched. CDR3 residues: CASSEIGGGSYNEQFF. The DNA for the CDR3 is TGTGCCAGCAGTGAAATCGGCGGGGGATCCTACAATGAGCAGTTCTTC.